The clone carrying this T cell receptor beta chain was seen a handful of times. No antigen is known for it. Both TRBC1 and TRBC2 were covered by a beta constant-region primer of two equimolar oligonucleotides. Four rounds of PCR amplified the ligated cDNA using nested alpha and beta constant-region primers plus SP2. TCRdb reprocessed the UMI-ligation and nested PCR reads via MiXCR and lists one record per CDR3 protein. This table has some 31,000 distinct CDR3 sequences, roughly 18% appearing once. This sample was included in a study of naive and memory T cell subsets. Whole-study findings and limits: Over 85% of naive TCR sequences appeared only once, unlike memory subsets. Each distinct alpha or beta sequence counts as one clonotype.

The TCR originated in a human donor in good health. Sequences were obtained from effector memory CD4+ T cells from blood. Described subset: effector memory, CD45RA- CD27-.

The CDR3 here is CASSLVLARDEQYF. The CDR3 coding sequence is TGTGCCAGCAGTCTGGTCCTGGCGAGGGACGAGCAGTACTTC. This chain joins TRBV6-1 and TRBJ2-7, with D perhaps TRBD2 (5 bases). The CDR3 totals 14 residues. V gave up 5 bases and J gave up 5 bases, with 16 bases separating them. Germline CDR1 is MNHNS and CDR2 is SASEGT.